One T cell receptor beta chain is described in this entry. The sample originates from a study of cytomegalovirus exposure and HLA in healthy donors. Only in-frame clones appear in the TCRdb table, and some are missing; sequencing was by immunoSEQ multiplex PCR. The table records tens of thousands of clones, over 75% of them present only once. The V gene end was trimmed by 7 bases and the J gene end by 2 bases; junction bases not matched to a gene: 3. The CDR3 sequence is 14 residues long. CDR1 and CDR2 from the germline V gene are LNHDA and SQIVND (reference sequence). This chain links TRBV19 with TRBJ1-5; TRBD1 matches at 9 bases. The clonotype comes from a woman aged 25-40 years in good health and CMV-seronegative. Sequenced: PBMCs. The DNA of the CDR3 is TGTGCCAGTAACAGACAGGGGGGCAATCAGCCCCAGCATTTT. Translated, it gives CASNRQGGNQPQHF.